The clone carrying this T cell receptor (beta chain) showed up many times. Its matching antigen is unknown. Using quantitative 5'-RACE with molecular barcodes, the authors made TCR beta libraries. TCRdb reprocessed the 5' RACE reads via MiXCR and lists one record per CDR3 protein. The repertoire holds over 30,000 distinct CDR3 sequences, with 15% to 20% as singletons. These data are taken from a study of CD8 T cells in ankylosing spondylitis. Study outcomes and limitations: One TCR beta motif, made up of eight or nine highly homologous variants, appeared characteristic of ankylosing spondylitis blood. Clones linked to disease were reported to show significant enrichment in matched ankylosing spondylitis synovial fluid.

J lost 3 bases, V lost 4 bases, and 3 bases had no gene match. The CDR3 consists of 13 residues. Germline V gives CDR1 SGHRS, CDR2 YFSETQ. Sequencing input: blood. The receptor was isolated from a male donor with ankylosing spondylitis or in good health (not recorded which). The V gene is TRBV5-1, the J gene TRBJ1-1, with 7 positions matching TRBD1. This CDR3 is CASSRDSDTEAFF. The DNA for the CDR3 is TGCGCCAGCAGCCGGGACAGTGACACTGAAGCTTTCTTT. Looking up the rest from reference TRBV5-1 and TRBJ1-1 gives the full variable domain: KAGVTQTPRYLIKTRGQQVTLSCSPISGHRSVSWYQQTPGQGLQFLFEYFSETQRNKGNFPGRFSGRQFSNSRSEMNVSTLELGDSALYLCASSRDSDTEAFFGQGTRLTVV.